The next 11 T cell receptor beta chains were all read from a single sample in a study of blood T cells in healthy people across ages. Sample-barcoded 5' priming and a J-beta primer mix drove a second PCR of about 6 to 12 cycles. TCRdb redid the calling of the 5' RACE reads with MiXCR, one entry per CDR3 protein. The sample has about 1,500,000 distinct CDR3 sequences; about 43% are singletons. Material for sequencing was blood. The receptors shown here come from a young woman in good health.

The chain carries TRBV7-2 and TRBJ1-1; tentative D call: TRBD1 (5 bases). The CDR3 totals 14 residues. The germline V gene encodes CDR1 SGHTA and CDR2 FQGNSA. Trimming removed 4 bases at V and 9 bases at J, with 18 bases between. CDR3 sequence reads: CASSSPGWGEKAFF. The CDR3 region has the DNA TGTGCCAGCAGCTCCCCCGGGTGGGGGGAGAAAGCTTTCTTT.

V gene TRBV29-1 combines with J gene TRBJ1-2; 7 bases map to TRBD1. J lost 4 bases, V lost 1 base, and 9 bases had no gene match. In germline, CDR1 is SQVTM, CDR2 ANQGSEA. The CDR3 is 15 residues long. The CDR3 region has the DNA TGCAGCGTTGAAGGGGGGACAGCTACTCTCTATGGCTACACCTTC. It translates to CSVEGGTATLYGYTF.

CDR3 region: CASRVGRTYEQYF. CDR3 sequence (DNA): TGTGCCAGCAGGGTAGGGAGGACCTACGAGCAGTACTTC. This rearrangement joins TRBV27 to TRBJ2-7, with TRBD2 as a possible D gene (6 bases). Germline CDR1 MNHEY, CDR2 SMNVEV (reference sequence). The CDR3 has 13 amino acids. V dropped 6 bases and J dropped 2 bases, with 11 bases sitting between them.

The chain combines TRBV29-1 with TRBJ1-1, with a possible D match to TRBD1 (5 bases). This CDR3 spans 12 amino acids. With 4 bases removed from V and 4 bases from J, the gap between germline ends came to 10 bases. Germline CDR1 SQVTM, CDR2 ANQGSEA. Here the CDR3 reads CSVGQPGTEAFF. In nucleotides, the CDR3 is TGCAGCGTTGGACAGCCCGGCACTGAAGCTTTCTTT.

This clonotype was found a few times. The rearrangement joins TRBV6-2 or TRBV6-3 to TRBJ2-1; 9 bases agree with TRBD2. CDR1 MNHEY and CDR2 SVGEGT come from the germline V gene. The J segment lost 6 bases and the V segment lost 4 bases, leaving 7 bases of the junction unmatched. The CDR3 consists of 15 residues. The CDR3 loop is CASSFRGGAGNEQFF. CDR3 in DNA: TGTGCCAGCAGTTTTCGCGGGGGGGCAGGCAATGAGCAGTTCTTC.

This chain's CDR3 is CASSSTDGLRDKNIQYF. The CDR3 coding sequence is TGTGCCAGCAGTTCAACCGACGGACTTCGGGACAAAAACATTCAGTACTTC. V gene TRBV27 combines with J gene TRBJ2-4, with a possible D match to TRBD2 (5 bases). Trimming shortened V by 4 bases and J by 3 bases, and 19 bases separated the two germline ends. Germline V gene sequence: CDR1 MNHEY, CDR2 SMNVEV (reference sequence). The CDR3 is 17 amino acids.

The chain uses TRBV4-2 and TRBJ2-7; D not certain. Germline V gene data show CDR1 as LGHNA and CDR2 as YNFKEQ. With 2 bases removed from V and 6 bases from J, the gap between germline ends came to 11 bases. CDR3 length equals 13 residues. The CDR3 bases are TGTGCCAGCAGCCAAAATTGGTTGGGCGAGCAGTACTTC. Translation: CASSQNWLGEQYF.

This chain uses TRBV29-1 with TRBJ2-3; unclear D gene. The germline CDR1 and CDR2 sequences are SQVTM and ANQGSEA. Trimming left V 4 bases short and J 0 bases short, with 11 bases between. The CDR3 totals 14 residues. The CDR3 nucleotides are TGCAGCGTTGTCCAGAGCACTAGCACAGATACGCAGTATTTT. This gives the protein CSVVQSTSTDTQYF.

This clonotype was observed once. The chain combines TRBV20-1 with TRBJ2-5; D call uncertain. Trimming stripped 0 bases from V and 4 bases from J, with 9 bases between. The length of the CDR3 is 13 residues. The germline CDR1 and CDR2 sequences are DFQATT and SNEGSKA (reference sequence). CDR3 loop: CSARESFRETQYF. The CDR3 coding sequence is TGCAGTGCTAGAGAGAGCTTCCGAGAGACCCAGTACTTC.

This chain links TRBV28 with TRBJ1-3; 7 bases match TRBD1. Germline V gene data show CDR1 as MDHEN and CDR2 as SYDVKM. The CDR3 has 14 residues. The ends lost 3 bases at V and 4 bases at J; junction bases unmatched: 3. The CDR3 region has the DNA TGTGCCAGCAGTTTGAGGGGGCCGGGAAACACCATATATTTT. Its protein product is CASSLRGPGNTIYF.

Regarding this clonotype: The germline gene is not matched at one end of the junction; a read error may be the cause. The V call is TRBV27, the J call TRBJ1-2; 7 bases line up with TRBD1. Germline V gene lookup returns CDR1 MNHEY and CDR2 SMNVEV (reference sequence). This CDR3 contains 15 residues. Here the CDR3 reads CASGGGNRGGYDYTF. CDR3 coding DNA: TGTGCCAGCGGAGGGGGGAACAGGGGAGGCTATGACTACACCTTC.